The clone carrying this T cell receptor (beta chain) occurred once. This entry belongs to a study of blood T cell repertoires in COVID-19. Original processing methods: Using reference gene primer amplification, nucleated cell counts were estimated. Assay: immunoSEQ multiplex PCR; the TCRdb copy retains only in-frame clones and omits some. The DNA was the basis for D and trimming; V, J and clone size are from that table. This table holds 100,000 to 150,000 clones, about 88% found once. CDR3 length: 16 residues. Germline V gives CDR1 MDHEN, CDR2 SYDVKM. Losses at the gene ends were 2 bases for V and 6 bases for J; bases not matched to a gene: 8.

The receptor was derived from a woman of 80 years or more with acute or convalescent COVID-19. This chain joins TRBV28 and TRBJ2-3; TRBD2 matches at 10 bases. The source material was peripheral blood. For the CDR3, the DNA is TGTGCCAGCAGTTTACTAGCGGGGGCCAGTCGTGATACGCAGTATTTT. Protein sequence: CASSLLAGASRDTQYF.